This TCR beta chain was obtained from a study of cytomegalovirus exposure and HLA in healthy donors. PCR involved 60 Vbeta and 13 Jbeta primers. Sequencing used immunoSEQ multiplex PCR; TCRdb keeps in-frame clones, though not all of them. The repertoire holds over 30,000 clones, with about 65% as singletons. This sequence was found in a man in his fifties in good health and CMV-seropositive. The specimen sequenced was PBMCs.

The CDR3 sequence is CASSLYLTDTQYF. CDR3 in DNA: TGCGCCAGCAGCCTCTACCTCACAGATACGCAGTATTTT. V gene TRBV4-1 combines with J gene TRBJ2-3; no firm D call. V was pared by 4 bases and J by 2 bases, with 7 bases between. Per germline, CDR1 MGHRA and CDR2 YSYEKL. This CDR3 comprises 13 residues.